These 10 T cell receptor beta chains share one sample of origin, sequenced in a study of blood T cell repertoires in COVID-19. Produced via immunoSEQ multiplex PCR; TCRdb's table is partial and in-frame only. The profile shows around 99,000 clones, 60% to 85% of them singletons. Material for sequencing was peripheral blood. The receptors originated from a woman older than 75 with active or convalescent COVID-19.

This clone was counted once. The chain employs TRBV19 and TRBJ2-1; the match to TRBD2 covers 7 bases. Unmatched junction bases numbered 7, after V lost 5 bases and J lost 3 bases. The CDR3 consists of 15 residues. Germline-derived CDR1 and CDR2 are LNHDA and SQIVND (reference sequence). The CDR3 bases are TGTGCCAGTAGTTTCCGGGAGGTACTCTACAATGAGCAGTTCTTC. Translation: CASSFREVLYNEQFF.

The chain uses TRBV30 and TRBJ1-2; 7 bases match TRBD1. Germline trimming cut 0 bases from V and 0 bases from J; bases unmatched to any gene: 4. Germline lookup yields CDR1 GTSNPN and CDR2 SVGIG (reference sequence). This CDR3 has 15 amino acids. The CDR3 DNA is TGTGCCTGGAGTGTTGGACAGGTTTCTAACTATGGCTACACCTTC. It specifies CAWSVGQVSNYGYTF.

The chain carries TRBV11-3 and TRBJ1-3; D possibly corresponds to TRBD1 (6 bases). Germline CDR1 SGHNT, CDR2 YENEEA. CDR3 length: 13 residues. V was trimmed by 5 bases and J by 4 bases, leaving 9 bases between them. The CDR3 protein is CASSTGQGNTIYF. CDR3 DNA sequence: TGTGCCAGCAGCACCGGACAGGGAAACACCATATATTTT. The full variable domain, completed using reference TRBV11-3 and TRBJ1-3, is EAGVVQSPRYKIIEKKQPVAFWCNPISGHNTLYWYLQNLGQGPELLIRYENEEAVDDSQLPKDRFSAERLKGVDSTLKIQPAELGDSAVYLCASSTGQGNTIYFGEGSWLTVV.

This clone has only one observation. V usage is TRBV6-6 and J usage is TRBJ2-5; weak D call: TRBD1 (6 bases). The germline V gene encodes CDR1 MNHNY and CDR2 SVGAGI (reference sequence). CDR3 length equals 16 residues. Trimming removed 0 bases from V and 0 bases from J, with 11 bases in between. For the CDR3, the DNA is TGTGCCAGCAGTTACTCGGACAGAGTGTACCAAGAGACCCAGTACTTC. It translates to CASSYSDRVYQETQYF.

The chain employs TRBV5-1 and TRBJ2-5; 11 bases match TRBD2. Trimming cost V 4 bases and J 5 bases; bases outside gene matches: 10. Germline loops: CDR1 SGHRS, CDR2 YFSETQ. CDR3 size: 16 residues. The CDR3 is CASSPLTSGVGETQYF. The CDR3 DNA is TGCGCCAGCAGCCCGTTGACTAGCGGGGTCGGGGAGACCCAGTACTTC.

The chain employs TRBV5-4 and TRBJ2-3; 10 bases are shared with TRBD1. Trimming at V came to 0 bases and at J to 6 bases, leaving 4 bases not matched to a gene. CDR3 length: 15 residues. The germline V gene has CDR1 SGHNT and CDR2 YYREEE (reference sequence). The CDR3 bases are TGTGCCAGCAGCTTGGCCGGGACAGGGGCGGATACGCAGTATTTT. Translated: CASSLAGTGADTQYF.

The chain has TRBV28 and TRBJ2-1, with TRBD2 matching 9 bases. Germline V CDR1 and CDR2: MDHEN, SYDVKM. V dropped 3 bases and J dropped 9; count of bases not matched to a gene: 12. The CDR3 consists of 16 residues. The CDR3 sequence is CASSFEAGGPISEQFF. DNA of the CDR3: TGTGCCAGCAGTTTTGAGGCGGGAGGGCCTATAAGTGAGCAGTTCTTC.

The V and J genes are TRBV5-1 and TRBJ2-7, with 12 positions matching TRBD2. This CDR3 has 17 residues. The V segment lost 0 bases and the J segment 2 bases; nucleotides outside the gene matches: 6. From germline, CDR1 is SGHRS and CDR2 YFSETQ. The CDR3 sequence is CASSLGTSGVRTYEQYF. CDR3 in DNA: TGCGCCAGCAGCTTGGGGACTAGCGGGGTTCGAACCTACGAGCAGTACTTC.

The V gene is TRBV7-9, the J gene TRBJ2-2; 12 positions agree with TRBD2. The CDR3 runs 17 residues. Germline V gene sequence: CDR1 SEHNR, CDR2 FQNEAQ (reference sequence). Germline trimming cut 2 bases from V and 6 bases from J; bases unmatched to any gene: 7. CDR3 DNA: TGTGCCAGCAGCTTAAGTCTAGCGGGAGGGCCCGCCGGGGAGCTGTTTTTT. It encodes CASSLSLAGGPAGELFF.

V is TRBV5-4 and J is TRBJ2-3; D call uncertain. This CDR3 is 14 amino acids long. Germline V gene data show CDR1 as SGHNT and CDR2 as YYREEE (reference sequence). V was clipped by 0 bases and J by 6 bases, with 11 bases between them. CDR3 region: CASSLVGIGDTQYF. Written as DNA, the CDR3 is TGTGCCAGCAGCTTGGTCGGAATCGGGGATACGCAGTATTTT.